Listed here is a single T cell receptor beta chain. This record belongs to a study of blood T cell repertoires in COVID-19. Study summary: The samples span acute and convalescent COVID-19 from the United States, Italy and Spain. The analysed material was cDNA or gDNA that came from T cells, B-cell-depleted T cells, or PBMCs.

Assay: immunoSEQ multiplex PCR; the TCRdb copy retains only in-frame clones and omits some. The data show around 120,000 clones, about two thirds seen once. The sample was peripheral blood. The TCR originated in a human donor with acute or convalescent COVID-19. The donor label of this sample is uncertain.

The CDR3 reads CSVEGVSKNIQYF. The DNA for the CDR3 is TGCAGCGTTGAAGGAGTCTCCAAAAACATTCAGTACTTC. The chain employs TRBV29-1 and TRBJ2-4; D unresolved. This CDR3 is 13 amino acids long. Per germline, CDR1 SQVTM and CDR2 ANQGSEA. V was shortened by 1 base and J by 2 bases, with 6 bases between the two germline ends.